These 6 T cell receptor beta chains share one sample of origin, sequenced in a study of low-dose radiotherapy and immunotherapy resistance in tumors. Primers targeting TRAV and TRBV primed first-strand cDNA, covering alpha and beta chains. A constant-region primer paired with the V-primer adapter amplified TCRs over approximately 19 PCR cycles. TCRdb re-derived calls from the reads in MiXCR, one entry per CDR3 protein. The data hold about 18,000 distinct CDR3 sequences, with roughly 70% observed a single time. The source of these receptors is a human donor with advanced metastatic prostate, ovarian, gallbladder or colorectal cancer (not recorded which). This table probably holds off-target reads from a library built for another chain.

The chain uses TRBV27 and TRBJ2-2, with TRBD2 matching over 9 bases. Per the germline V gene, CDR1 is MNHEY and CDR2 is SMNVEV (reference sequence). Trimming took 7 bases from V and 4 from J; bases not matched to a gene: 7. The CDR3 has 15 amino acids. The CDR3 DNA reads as TGTGCCAGCACCGAGCGGGGGGCAGGCACCGGGGAGCTGTTTTTT. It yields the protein CASTERGAGTGELFF.

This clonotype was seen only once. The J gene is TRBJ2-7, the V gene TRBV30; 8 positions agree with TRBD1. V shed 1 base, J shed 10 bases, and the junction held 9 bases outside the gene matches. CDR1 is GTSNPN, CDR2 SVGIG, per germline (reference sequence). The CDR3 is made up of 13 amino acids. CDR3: CAWSGKSGGEQYF. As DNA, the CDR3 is TGTGCCTGGAGTGGCAAATCAGGGGGCGAACAGTACTTC.

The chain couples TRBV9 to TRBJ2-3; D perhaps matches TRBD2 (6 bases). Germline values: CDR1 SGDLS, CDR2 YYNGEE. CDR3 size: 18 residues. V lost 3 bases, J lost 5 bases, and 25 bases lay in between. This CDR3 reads CASSARGFGGSGIDTQYF. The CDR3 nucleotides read TGTGCCAGCAGCGCACGGGGATTTGGAGGGAGTGGAATAGATACGCAGTATTTT.

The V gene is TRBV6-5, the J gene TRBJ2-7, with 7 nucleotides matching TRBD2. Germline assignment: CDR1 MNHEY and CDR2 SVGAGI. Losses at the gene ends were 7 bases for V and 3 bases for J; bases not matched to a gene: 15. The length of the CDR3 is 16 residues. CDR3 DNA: TGTGCCAGCAAGGGAGGGTCGGAATACAGTCTCTACGAGCAGTACTTC. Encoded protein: CASKGGSEYSLYEQYF.

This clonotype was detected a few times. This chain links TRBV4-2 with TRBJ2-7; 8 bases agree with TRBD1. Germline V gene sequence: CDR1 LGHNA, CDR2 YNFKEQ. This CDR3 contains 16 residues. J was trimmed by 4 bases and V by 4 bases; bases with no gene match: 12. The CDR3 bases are TGTGCCAGCAGCCCTATGACAGGGGATACGGGGTACGAGCAGTACTTC. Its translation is CASSPMTGDTGYEQYF.

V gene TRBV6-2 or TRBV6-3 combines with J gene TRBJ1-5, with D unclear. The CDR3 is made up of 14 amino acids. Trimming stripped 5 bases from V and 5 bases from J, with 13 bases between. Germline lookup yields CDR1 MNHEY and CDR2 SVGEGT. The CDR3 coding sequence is TGTGCCAGCAGTCTCGATCGGAGGGATCAGCCCCAGCATTTT. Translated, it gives CASSLDRRDQPQHF.